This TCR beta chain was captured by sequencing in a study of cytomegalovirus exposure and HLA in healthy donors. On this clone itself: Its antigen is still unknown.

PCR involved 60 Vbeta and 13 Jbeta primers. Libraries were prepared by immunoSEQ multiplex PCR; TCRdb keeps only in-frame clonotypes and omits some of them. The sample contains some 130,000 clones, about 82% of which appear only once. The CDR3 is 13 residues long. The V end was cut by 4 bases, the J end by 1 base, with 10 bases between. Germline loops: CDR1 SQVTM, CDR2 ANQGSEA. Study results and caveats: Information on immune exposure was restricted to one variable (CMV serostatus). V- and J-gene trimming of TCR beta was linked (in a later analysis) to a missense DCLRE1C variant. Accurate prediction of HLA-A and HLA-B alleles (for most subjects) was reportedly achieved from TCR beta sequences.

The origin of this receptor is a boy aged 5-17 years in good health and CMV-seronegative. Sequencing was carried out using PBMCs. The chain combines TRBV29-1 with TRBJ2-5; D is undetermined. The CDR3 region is CSVGRDFQETQYF. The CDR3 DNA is TGCAGCGTTGGTCGAGACTTCCAAGAGACCCAGTACTTC. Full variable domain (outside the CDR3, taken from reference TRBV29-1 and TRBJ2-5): SAVISQKPSRDICQRGTSLTIQCQVDSQVTMMFWYRQQPGQSLTLIATANQGSEATYESGFVIDKFPISRPNLTFSTLTVSNMSPEDSSIYLCSVGRDFQETQYFGPGTRLLVL.